This TCR beta chain was profiled in a study of Graves' ophthalmopathy and Graves' hyperthyroidism (dated by TCRdb to 2016 to 2018). About the investigation overall: Peripheral blood was collected at initial diagnosis, before any treatment. To tell Graves' ophthalmopathy apart from Graves' hyperthyroidism, and to predict which patients would progress to ophthalmopathy, the study relied on TCR beta repertoire signatures. In roughly six hyperthyroidism patients, the T-cell repertoires found in thyroid tissue were compared with those found in blood. In total, 135 blood samples were TCR-sequenced: roughly 45 ophthalmopathy, under 85 hyperthyroidism and about 17 hyperthyroidism-to-ophthalmopathy patients. Following sampling, methimazole starting at 30 mg daily was administered to hyperthyroidism patients, and high-dose intravenous methylprednisolone was administered to ophthalmopathy patients. The approximately 97 discovery patients were randomly divided into training and test sets at a 7:3 ratio. An independent validation cohort comprised 18 hyperthyroidism patients and over 15 patients who later progressed from hyperthyroidism to ophthalmopathy. A discovery set of 90 to 100 patients (roughly 43 ophthalmopathy, 55 to 60 stable hyperthyroidism) was enrolled to explore V-J signatures distinguishing ophthalmopathy from hyperthyroidism. What the research found in general, with its limitations: Among expanded thyroid clonotypes with frequency above 0.001, most also showed up in blood, which suggests that blood repertoires may reflect the thyroid immune response. No statistical method was used to predetermine the sample size, and group allocation was not hidden from the investigators. In validation, the model predicted ophthalmopathy progression with 55% to 71% sensitivity and roughly 72% specificity; some 13 predicted patients were CT-confirmed with GO in a median of approximately 6.2 months. The 13-signature model separated ophthalmopathy from stable hyperthyroidism with over 85% sensitivity and almost 84% specificity in cross-validation, and 80%/75% in the test set.

For repertoire sequencing, TCR beta CDR3 regions were amplified from RNA transcripts. HTBI primers and the Qiagen OneStep RT-PCR kit were used in a first-round RT-PCR, which was followed by a second-round multiplex PCR, size selection and purification. Sequencing of the libraries was carried out on an Illumina HiSeq2000 in paired-end mode with 100 bp reads. The study's processing was this. SOAPnuke was used for read processing, and reads with adapters, uncalled bases, a mean Phred below 15, or no exact constant-primer or identifier match were discarded. COPE v1.2.5 was used to merge high-quality paired reads. Unique nucleotide sequences were defined as clonotypes and aligned to IMGT TRB V, D and J references using MiTCR v1.1. The analysis was limited to V-J combinations with a frequency above 0.0001, which together covered approximately 99% of repertoires. For each V-J combination, a TCR clonal expansion and chaos score was defined as the ratio of F50 clonal expansion to chaos observed in the TCRdist matrix. Welch's t-statistics and random forest were used to reduce features to about 13 V-J combinations, which were fed into a naive Bayes classifier. Thyroid-blood repertoire similarity was quantified with the Morisita-Horn index. In-frame beta chains were kept once TCRdb had trimmed the public reads at Q25 with fastp and called clones with MiXCR. Identical CDR3 protein sequences are pooled into one entry, listed with their most common genes and DNA. V and J calls and clone size were set by TCRdb, not the authors. The sample table holds under 200,000 distinct CDR3 sequences, of which roughly 37% were seen once. Of the sample, 5.8% falls within the top ten clones.

This clonotype came up many times. It has no known antigen specificity. No much larger clonotype is one base removed from it; base qualities were not supplied. Taken from cysteine to phenylalanine, the CDR3 has 14 residues. The DNA shown is the 42-base CDR3, in frame from base 1. The germline V gene (reference sequence) specifies MNHEY as CDR1 and SMNVEV as CDR2. Deletion took 3 bases off V and 7 bases off J, with a span of 15 bases between the germline ends. Ophthalmopathy patients were characterized by moderately to severely active disease, a Clinical Activity Score of at least 3, a NOSPECS grade of at least 4, and a disease duration under 3 months. Patients with other autoimmune diseases, uncontrolled infections, pregnancy or lactation were excluded. Diagnosis was based on clinical symptoms, serum thyroxine, TRAb, thyroid ultrasound and orbital computed tomography. Using Ficoll-Paque density gradient centrifugation, PBMCs were isolated from 9.5 to 10 ml of fresh peripheral blood. Trizol reagent was used to extract the total RNA, and its quality was then checked on an Agilent 2100 Bioanalyzer.

Material for sequencing was peripheral blood. The chain is made from TRBV27 and TRBJ1-1, with a tentative D gene TRBD1 over 6 matching bases. This receptor was obtained from a woman in her thirties or forties with Graves' ophthalmopathy. Donor details come from another sample of the same person, matched by shared clones. Read as DNA, the sequence is TGTGCCAGCAGTTTCGCAGGGGCGTTTGATGAAGCTTTCTTT. Its protein reads: CASSFAGAFDEAFF.